Below, 10 T cell receptor beta chains from the same sample are listed, as sequenced in a study of OX40 agonist ivuxolimab in advanced cancers. Profiled with immunoSEQ multiplex PCR; TCRdb holds only in-frame clones, not every one. Of fewer than 40,000 clones listed, about 92% are singletons. Sequenced material: CD4+ or CD8+ T cells sorted from blood, taken in a trial of the OX40 agonist ivuxolimab. Source of these receptors: an adult with an advanced solid tumor such as melanoma, head and neck, liver or kidney cancer.

DNA of the CDR3: TGTGCCAGTACGGGACGGATTAATGAAAAACTGTTTTTT. It codes for CASTGRINEKLFF. V is TRBV28 and J is TRBJ1-4; tentative D call: TRBD1 (5 bases). The V gene's germline CDR1 is MDHEN and CDR2 SYDVKM. The V and J ends lost 9 bases and 4 bases respectively, with 12 bases between them. This CDR3 is built from 13 residues.

This clone was detected only a few times. The V gene is TRBV4-2, the J gene TRBJ1-5, with D hard to call. Germline CDR1 and CDR2: LGHNA and YNFKEQ. The CDR3 is 14 residues long. The V and J ends lost 0 bases and 3 bases respectively, with 6 bases between them. CDR3 region: CASSQEQHNQPQHF. In nucleotides, the CDR3 is TGTGCCAGCAGCCAAGAACAGCACAATCAGCCCCAGCATTTT.

This clone came up a few times. This chain links TRBV5-1 with TRBJ1-6, with TRBD1 matching over 9 bases. Germline V gene lookup returns CDR1 SGHRS and CDR2 YFSETQ. CDR3 length equals 14 residues. With 4 bases clipped from V and 6 bases from J, the junction kept 2 bases outside the gene matches. The DNA for the CDR3 is TGCGCCAGCAGCCAGACAGGGGGTAATTCACCCCTCCACTTT. Translating it yields CASSQTGGNSPLHF. Together with reference TRBV5-1 and TRBJ1-6, the CDR3 gives the full variable domain: KAGVTQTPRYLIKTRGQQVTLSCSPISGHRSVSWYQQTPGQGLQFLFEYFSETQRNKGNFPGRFSGRQFSNSRSEMNVSTLELGDSALYLCASSQTGGNSPLHFGNGTRLTVT.

V is TRBV4-3 and J is TRBJ2-3, with D tentatively TRBD2 (6 bases). V shed 3 bases and J shed 1 base, with 11 bases lying between them. CDR3 size: 15 residues. Germline lookup yields CDR1 LGHNA and CDR2 YSLEER. CDR3 DNA sequence: TGCGCCAGCAGCCATCGGGGGTCGCGCACAGATACGCAGTATTTT. Translation: CASSHRGSRTDTQYF.

The CDR3 loop is CASRALRGVNTEAFF. Here the CDR3 DNA reads TGTGCCAGCAGGGCGCTCAGGGGAGTAAACACTGAAGCTTTCTTT. The chain combines TRBV27 with TRBJ1-1, with D perhaps TRBD1 (6 bases). Germline CDR1 MNHEY, CDR2 SMNVEV (reference sequence). This CDR3 comprises 15 residues. The germline V and J ends were trimmed by 6 bases and 2 bases, with 16 bases remaining between them.

This sequence joins TRBV19 and TRBJ1-4; tentative D call: TRBD1 (5 bases). Germline V CDR1 and CDR2: LNHDA, SQIVND (reference sequence). This CDR3 is 11 amino acids long. V was trimmed by 8 bases and J by 5 bases, leaving 6 bases between them. The CDR3 loop reads CASRTNEKLFF. CDR3 DNA sequence: TGTGCCAGTCGGACAAATGAAAAACTGTTTTTT.

V usage is TRBV2 and J usage is TRBJ1-5; 8 positions agree with TRBD1. Germline V lookup: CDR1 SNHLY, CDR2 FYNNEI. V lost 5 bases, J lost 5 bases, and 2 bases stayed unmatched. CDR3 length: 13 amino acids. The CDR3 coding sequence is TGTGCCAGCAGTACAGGGGGTTATCAGCCCCAGCATTTT. This codes for CASSTGGYQPQHF.

The chain joins TRBV28 to TRBJ1-6, with 8 bases matching TRBD1. Germline trimming cut 8 bases from V and 15 bases from J; bases unmatched to any gene: 12. The CDR3 covers 13 residues. Per germline, CDR1 MDHEN and CDR2 SYDVKM. The CDR3 is CASYTQTGERLHF. For the CDR3, the DNA is TGTGCCAGCTACACACAGACAGGGGAACGCCTCCACTTT.

V gene TRBV5-1 combines with J gene TRBJ2-2; D may correspond to TRBD1 or TRBD2 (6 bases each). Trimming left V 4 bases short and J 3 bases short, with 16 bases between. The germline V gene encodes CDR1 SGHRS and CDR2 YFSETQ. The CDR3 contains 16 residues. The CDR3 DNA follows: TGCGCCAGCAGCGAACAGGGAGGCGGCGACACCGGGGAGCTGTTTTTT. Its protein product is CASSEQGGGDTGELFF. The complete variable domain, with remaining parts taken from reference TRBV5-1 and TRBJ2-2, reads KAGVTQTPRYLIKTRGQQVTLSCSPISGHRSVSWYQQTPGQGLQFLFEYFSETQRNKGNFPGRFSGRQFSNSRSEMNVSTLELGDSALYLCASSEQGGGDTGELFFGEGSRLTVL.

The chain uses TRBV28 and TRBJ1-2; 10 nucleotides align to TRBD1. CDR1 and CDR2 from the germline V gene are MDHEN and SYDVKM. The V segment lost 6 bases and the J segment 7 bases; nucleotides outside the gene matches: 5. The CDR3 covers 13 residues. CDR3: CASSGQGESGYTF. The CDR3 region has the DNA TGTGCCAGCAGCGGACAGGGGGAAAGTGGCTACACCTTC.